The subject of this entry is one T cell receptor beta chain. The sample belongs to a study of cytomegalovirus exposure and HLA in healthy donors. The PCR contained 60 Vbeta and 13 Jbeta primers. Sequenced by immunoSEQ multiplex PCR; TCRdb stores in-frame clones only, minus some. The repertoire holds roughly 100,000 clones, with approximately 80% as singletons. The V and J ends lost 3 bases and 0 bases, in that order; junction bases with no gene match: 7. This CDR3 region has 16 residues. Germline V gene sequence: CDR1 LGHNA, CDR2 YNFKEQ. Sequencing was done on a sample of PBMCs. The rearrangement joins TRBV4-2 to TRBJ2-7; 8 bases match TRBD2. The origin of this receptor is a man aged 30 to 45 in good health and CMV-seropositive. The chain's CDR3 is CASSQTAGVSSYEQYV. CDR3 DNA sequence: TGTGCCAGCAGCCAGACAGCGGGGGTGAGCTCCTACGAGCAGTACGTC.